This T cell receptor (beta chain) is from a study of naive and memory T cell subsets. An equimolar mix of two oligonucleotides served as the beta constant-region primer for TRBC1 and TRBC2. The ligated cDNA underwent four PCR rounds using SP2 and nested alpha and beta constant-region primers. One entry per CDR3 protein, called by TCRdb with MiXCR from the UMI-ligation and nested PCR reads. The table has 150,000 or so distinct CDR3 sequences, 22% seen once. Study-wide results and caveats: Naive repertoires, especially CD8, held a few larger clonotypes, possibly memory cells re-expressing CD45RA.

Points on this clonotype: Its antigen remains unknown.

V was clipped by 5 bases and J by 6 bases, with 16 bases between them. The CDR3 totals 14 residues. CDR1 KGHSH and CDR2 LQKENI come from the germline V gene. The sequence was obtained from a human donor in good health. What was sequenced was naive CD4+ T cells from blood. The gene calls are TRBV18 and TRBJ1-1; a weak D match, TRBD1 (5 bases). The chain's CDR3 is CASSITQGRAEAFF. In nucleotides, the CDR3 is TGTGCCAGCTCAATCACTCAGGGAAGGGCTGAAGCTTTCTTT.